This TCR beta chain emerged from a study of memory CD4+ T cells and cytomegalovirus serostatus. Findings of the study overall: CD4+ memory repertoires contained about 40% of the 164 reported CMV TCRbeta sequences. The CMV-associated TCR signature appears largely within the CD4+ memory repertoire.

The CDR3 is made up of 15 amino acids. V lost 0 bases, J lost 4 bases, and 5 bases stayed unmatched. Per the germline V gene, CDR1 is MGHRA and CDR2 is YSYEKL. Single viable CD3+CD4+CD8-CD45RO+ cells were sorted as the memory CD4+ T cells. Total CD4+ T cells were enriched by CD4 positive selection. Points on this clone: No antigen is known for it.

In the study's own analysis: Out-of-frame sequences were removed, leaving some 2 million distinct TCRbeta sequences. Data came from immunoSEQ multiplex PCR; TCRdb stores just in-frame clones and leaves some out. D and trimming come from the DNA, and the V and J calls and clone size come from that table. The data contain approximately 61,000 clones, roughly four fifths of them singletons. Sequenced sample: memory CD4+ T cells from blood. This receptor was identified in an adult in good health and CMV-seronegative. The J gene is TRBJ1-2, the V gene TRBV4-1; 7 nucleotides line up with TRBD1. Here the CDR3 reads CASSQEGWDSYGYTF. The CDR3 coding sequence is TGCGCCAGCAGCCAAGAAGGTTGGGACAGCTATGGCTACACCTTC.